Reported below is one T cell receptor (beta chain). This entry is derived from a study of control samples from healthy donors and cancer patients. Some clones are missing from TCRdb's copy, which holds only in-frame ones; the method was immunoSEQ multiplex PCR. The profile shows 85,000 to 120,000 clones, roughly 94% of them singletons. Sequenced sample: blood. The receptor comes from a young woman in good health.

CDR3 bases: TGTGCCAGCAGCGCAACCAACAGGCCTGAAGCTTTCTTT. This sequence encodes CASSATNRPEAFF. The chain has TRBV5-5 and TRBJ1-1, with D possibly TRBD1 on 5 matching bases. The CDR3 sequence is 13 residues long. Germline assignment: CDR1 SGHKS and CDR2 YYEKEE (reference sequence). The V end was cut by 4 bases, the J end by 6 bases, with 13 bases between.